The rows below give T cell receptor beta chains drawn from one sample of a study of type 1 and type 2 diabetes patients. Using its own MiXCR run on the multiplex PCR reads, TCRdb lists one record per CDR3 protein. In the table there are some 250,000 distinct CDR3 sequences, around 47% of which are singletons. Sequenced sample: peripheral blood mononuclear cells (PBMCs). Receptors originate from a man younger than 35 with type 2 diabetes. Both conserved end residues are part of each CDR3. Fields, in order: clone size, CDR3 length, D gene, J gene, V gene, CDR3 protein, CDR3 DNA. D genes are given only for firm matches. Part of the rows lack a size; the others show once, few, many or a class for expanded clones.

>-|16|-|TRBJ2-1|TRBV24-1
CATSDSSVNSYNEQFF
TGTGCCACCAGTGATTCTAGCGTAAACTCCTACAATGAGCAGTTCTTC
>-|13|-|TRBJ2-7|TRBV28
CASSLSAPGEQYF
TGTGCCAGCAGTTTAAGTGCCCCCGGGGAGCAGTACTTC
>-|15|TRBD2|TRBJ2-7|TRBV6-6
CASRATGTSGREQYF
TGTGCCAGCAGGGCAACCGGGACTAGCGGGAGAGAGCAGTACTTC
>-|13|TRBD1|TRBJ1-1|TRBV20-1
CSVGQGAFTEAFF
TGCAGCGTTGGACAGGGGGCTTTCACTGAAGCTTTCTTT
>-|15|-|TRBJ1-5|TRBV7-2
CASSPFTGINQPQHF
TGTGCCAGCAGCCCCTTCACAGGGATCAATCAGCCCCAGCATTTT
>-|14|-|TRBJ1-4|TRBV9
CASSGGSTNEKLFF
TGTGCCAGCAGCGGAGGATCAACTAATGAAAAACTGTTTTTT
>-|12|-|TRBJ2-2|TRBV19
CASSPQDGEMFF
TGTGCCAGTAGCCCCCAAGACGGGGAGATGTTTTTT
>few|13|TRBD2|TRBJ2-2|TRBV2
CASKLGGIGELFF
TGTGCCAGCAAGTTGGGAGGGATCGGGGAGCTGTTTTTT
>-|16|-|TRBJ1-1|TRBV29-1
CSVVLLPKQGWAEAFF
TGCAGCGTTGTCTTGTTGCCAAAACAGGGTTGGGCTGAAGCTTTCTTT
>-|17|-|TRBJ1-6|TRBV2
CASRGQIQSSYNSPLHF
TGTGCCAGCAGGGGCCAGATTCAGAGCTCCTATAATTCACCCCTCCACTTT
>-|12|-|TRBJ1-1|TRBV10-3
CAVRTMNTEAFF
TGTGCCGTTAGGACAATGAACACTGAAGCTTTCTTT
>once|15|TRBD2|TRBJ2-7|TRBV2
CASSEGLAGTYEQYF
TGTGCCAGCAGTGAGGGACTAGCGGGAACCTACGAGCAGTACTTC
>medium-sized|13|-|TRBJ1-1|TRBV27
CASSLTGNTEAFF
TGCGCCAGCAGCTTGACAGGGAACACTGAAGCTTTCTTT
>-|15|-|TRBJ1-2|TRBV4-1
CASSQDPRDNYGYTF
TGCGCCAGCAGCCAAGATCCACGGGATAACTATGGCTACACCTTC
>-|19|-|TRBJ2-6|TRBV6-5
CASSSHVRELDSGANVLTF
TGTGCCAGCAGTTCCCATGTGAGAGAGTTGGACTCTGGGGCCAACGTCCTGACTTTC
>-|14|-|TRBJ1-1|TRBV7-9
CASSPRRGNTEAFF
TGTGCCAGCAGCCCCCGAAGGGGGAACACTGAAGCTTTCTTT
>-|12|-|TRBJ1-2|TRBV28
CASRGQYYGYTF
TGTGCCAGCCGGGGGCAGTATTATGGCTACACCTTC
>-|13|-|TRBJ1-4|TRBV24-1
CATSDGQREKLFF
TGTGCCACCAGTGACGGGCAGCGGGAAAAACTGTTTTTT
>few|13|TRBD1|TRBJ2-1|TRBV9
CASSVTGDGEQFF
TGTGCCAGCAGCGTCACAGGGGACGGTGAGCAGTTCTTC
>few|15|-|TRBJ1-5|TRBV10-1
CASSEPRGDNQPQHF
TGCGCCAGCAGTGAACCCAGGGGCGACAATCAGCCCCAGCATTTT
>-|12|-|TRBJ2-1|TRBV19
CASSSGSREQFF
TGTGCCAGTTCGAGCGGCAGCAGGGAGCAGTTCTTC
>-|11|-|TRBJ1-2|TRBV14
CASSQGPGYTF
TGTGCCAGCAGCCAAGGTCCTGGCTACACCTTC
>few|15|-|TRBJ2-3|TRBV25-1
CASSEGGPKGDTQYF
TGTGCCAGCAGTGAAGGGGGCCCAAAGGGAGATACGCAGTATTTT
>once|14|TRBD1|TRBJ1-1|TRBV7-2
CASSLEIDREEAFF
TGTGCCAGCAGCTTAGAGATAGACAGGGAGGAAGCTTTCTTT
>-|15|-|TRBJ2-5|TRBV5-5
CASSRGTRGGETQYF
TGTGCCAGCAGCCGGGGGACCCGGGGCGGAGAGACCCAGTACTTC
>-|13|-|TRBJ1-1|TRBV5-1
CASSGRVNTEAFF
TGCGCCAGCAGCGGGAGGGTGAACACTGAAGCTTTCTTT